This TCR beta chain emerged from a study of Graves' ophthalmopathy and Graves' hyperthyroidism. CDR3 size: 14 residues. The V and J ends lost 5 bases and 3 bases respectively, with 13 bases between them. Germline V gives CDR1 MNHEY, CDR2 SVGAGI. As the template, RNA transcripts were used to amplify TCR beta CDR3 regions. Second-round multiplex PCR came after a first-round RT-PCR that employed HTBI primers. TCRdb ran MiXCR on the multiplex PCR reads and lists one entry per CDR3 protein. Of 300,000 or so distinct CDR3 sequences listed, 17% are singletons. This clonotype was counted at least ten times. The clonotype was recovered from an adult man with Graves' ophthalmopathy. The chain couples TRBV6-5 to TRBJ1-1, with a weak D call TRBD1 (5 bases). The material sequenced was peripheral blood. The CDR3 protein is CASSLLRGYTEAFF. CDR3 nucleotides: TGTGCCAGCAGTCTACTCCGGGGGTACACTGAAGCTTTCTTT.